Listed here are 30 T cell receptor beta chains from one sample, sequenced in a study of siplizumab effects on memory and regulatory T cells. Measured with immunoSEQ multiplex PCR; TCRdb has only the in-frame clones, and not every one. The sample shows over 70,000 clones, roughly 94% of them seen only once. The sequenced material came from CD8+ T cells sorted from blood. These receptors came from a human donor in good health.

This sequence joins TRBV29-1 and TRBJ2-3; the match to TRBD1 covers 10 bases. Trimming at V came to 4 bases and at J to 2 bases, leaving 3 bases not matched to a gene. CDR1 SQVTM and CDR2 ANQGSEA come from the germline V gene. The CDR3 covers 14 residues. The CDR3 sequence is CSVVGTGVTDTQYF. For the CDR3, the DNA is TGCAGCGTTGTCGGGACAGGGGTCACAGATACGCAGTATTTT.

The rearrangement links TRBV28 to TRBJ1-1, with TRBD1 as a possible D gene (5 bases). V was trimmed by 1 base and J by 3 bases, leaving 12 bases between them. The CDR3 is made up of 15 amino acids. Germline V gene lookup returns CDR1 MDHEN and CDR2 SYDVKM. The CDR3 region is CASSLSGREYTEAFF. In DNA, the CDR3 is TGTGCCAGCAGTTTATCTGGCAGGGAATACACTGAAGCTTTCTTT.

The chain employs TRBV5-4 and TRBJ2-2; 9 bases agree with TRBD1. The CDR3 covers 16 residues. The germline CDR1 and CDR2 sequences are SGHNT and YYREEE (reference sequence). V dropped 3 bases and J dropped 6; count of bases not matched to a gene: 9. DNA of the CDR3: TGTGCCAGCAGCTCCACGGGACAGGGCGGTCCCGGGGAGCTGTTTTTT. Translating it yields CASSSTGQGGPGELFF.

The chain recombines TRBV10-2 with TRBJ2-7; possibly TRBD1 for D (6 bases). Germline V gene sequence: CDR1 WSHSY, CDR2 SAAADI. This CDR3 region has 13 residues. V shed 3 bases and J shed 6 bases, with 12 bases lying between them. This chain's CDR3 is CASSEGGVGEQYF. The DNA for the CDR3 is TGCGCCAGCAGTGAAGGGGGAGTGGGCGAGCAGTACTTC.

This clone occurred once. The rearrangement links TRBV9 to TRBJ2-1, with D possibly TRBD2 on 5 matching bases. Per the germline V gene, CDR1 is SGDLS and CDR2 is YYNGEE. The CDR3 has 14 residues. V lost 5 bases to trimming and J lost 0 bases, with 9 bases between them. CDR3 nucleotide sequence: TGTGCCAGCAGTCACCGGGACTCCTACAATGAGCAGTTCTTC. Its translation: CASSHRDSYNEQFF.

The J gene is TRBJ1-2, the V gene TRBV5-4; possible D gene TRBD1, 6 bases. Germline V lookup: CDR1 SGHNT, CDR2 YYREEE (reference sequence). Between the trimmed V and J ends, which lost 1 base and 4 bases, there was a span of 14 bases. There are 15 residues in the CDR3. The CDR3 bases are TGTGCCAGCAGCTTGAGGGGGAATAGTATCTATGGCTACACCTTC. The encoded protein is CASSLRGNSIYGYTF.

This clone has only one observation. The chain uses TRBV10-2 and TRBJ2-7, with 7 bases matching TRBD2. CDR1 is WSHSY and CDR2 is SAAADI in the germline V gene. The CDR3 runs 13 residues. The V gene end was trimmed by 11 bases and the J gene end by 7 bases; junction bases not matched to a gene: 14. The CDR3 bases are TGCGCCCGCGGGAACAGCGAGCGGGGTGAGCAGTACTTC. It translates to CARGNSERGEQYF.

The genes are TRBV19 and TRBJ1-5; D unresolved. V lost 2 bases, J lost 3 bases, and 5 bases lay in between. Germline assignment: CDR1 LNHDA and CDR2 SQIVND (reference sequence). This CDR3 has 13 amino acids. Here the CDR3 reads CASSIPNNQPQHF. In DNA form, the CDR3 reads TGTGCCAGTAGTATACCAAACAATCAGCCCCAGCATTTT.

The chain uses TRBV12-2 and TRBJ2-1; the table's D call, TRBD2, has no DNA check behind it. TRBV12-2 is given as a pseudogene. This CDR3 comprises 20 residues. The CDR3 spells CASRPRARIGCYCSYNEQFF. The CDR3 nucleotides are TGTGCAAGTCGCCCGCGGGCCAGGATCGGGTGCTACTGCTCCTACAATGAGCAGTTCTTC.

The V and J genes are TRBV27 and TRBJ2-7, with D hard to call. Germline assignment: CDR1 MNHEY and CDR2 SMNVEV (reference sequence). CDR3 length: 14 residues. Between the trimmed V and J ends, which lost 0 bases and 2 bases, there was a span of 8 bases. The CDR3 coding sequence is TGTGCCAGCAGTTTATCGGGTGAAACCTACGAGCAGTACTTC. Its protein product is CASSLSGETYEQYF.

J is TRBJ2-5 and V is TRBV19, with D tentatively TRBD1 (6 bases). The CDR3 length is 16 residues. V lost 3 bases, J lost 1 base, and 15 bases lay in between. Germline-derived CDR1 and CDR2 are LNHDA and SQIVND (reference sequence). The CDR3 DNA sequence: TGTGCCAGTAGTATTAACAACAGGGCCCCCCAAGAGACCCAGTACTTC. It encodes CASSINNRAPQETQYF.

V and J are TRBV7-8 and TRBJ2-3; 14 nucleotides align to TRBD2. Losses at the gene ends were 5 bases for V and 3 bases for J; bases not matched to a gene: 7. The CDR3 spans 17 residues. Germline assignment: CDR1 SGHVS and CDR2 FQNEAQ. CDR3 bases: TGTGCCAGCAGCACAAAGGGACTAGCGGGAGTTACAGATACGCAGTATTTT. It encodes CASSTKGLAGVTDTQYF. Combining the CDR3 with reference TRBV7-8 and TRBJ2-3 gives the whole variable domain GAGVSQSPRYKVAKRGQDVALRCDPISGHVSLFWYQQALGQGPEFLTYFQNEAQLDKSGLPSDRFFAERPEGSVSTLKIQRTQQEDSAVYLCASSTKGLAGVTDTQYFGPGTRLTVL.

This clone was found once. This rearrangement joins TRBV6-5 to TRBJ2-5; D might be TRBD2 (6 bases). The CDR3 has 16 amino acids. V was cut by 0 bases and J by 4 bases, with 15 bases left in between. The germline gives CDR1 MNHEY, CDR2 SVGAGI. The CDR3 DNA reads TGTGCCAGCAGTTACTCGTTGGAGGGTGAAGGAGAGACCCAGTACTTC. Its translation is CASSYSLEGEGETQYF.

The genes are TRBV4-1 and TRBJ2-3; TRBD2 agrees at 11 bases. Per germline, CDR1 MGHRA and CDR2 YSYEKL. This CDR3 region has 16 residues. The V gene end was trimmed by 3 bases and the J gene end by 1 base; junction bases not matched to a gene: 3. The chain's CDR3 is CASSHLSGRGTDTQYF. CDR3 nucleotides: TGCGCCAGCAGCCACCTTAGCGGGAGGGGCACAGATACGCAGTATTTT.

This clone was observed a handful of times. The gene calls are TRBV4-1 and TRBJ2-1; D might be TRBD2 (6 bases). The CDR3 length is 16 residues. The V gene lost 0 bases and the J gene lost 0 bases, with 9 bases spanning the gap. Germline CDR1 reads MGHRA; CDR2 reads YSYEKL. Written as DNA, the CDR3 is TGCGCCAGCAGCCAAGATCGGGGGAGCTCCTACAATGAGCAGTTCTTC. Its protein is CASSQDRGSSYNEQFF.

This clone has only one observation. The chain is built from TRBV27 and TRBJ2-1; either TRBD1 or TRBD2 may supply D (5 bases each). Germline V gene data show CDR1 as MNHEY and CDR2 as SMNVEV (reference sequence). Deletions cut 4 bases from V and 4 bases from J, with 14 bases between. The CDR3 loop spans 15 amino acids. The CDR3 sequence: CASSSPGGGYNEQFF. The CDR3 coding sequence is TGTGCCAGCAGTTCCCCCGGTGGGGGATACAATGAGCAGTTCTTC.

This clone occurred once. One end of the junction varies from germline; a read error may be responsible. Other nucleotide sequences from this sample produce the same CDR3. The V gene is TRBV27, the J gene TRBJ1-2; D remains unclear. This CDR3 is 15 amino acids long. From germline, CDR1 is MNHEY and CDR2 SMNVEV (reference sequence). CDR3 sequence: CASSFGPQNNYGYTF. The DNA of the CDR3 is TGTGCCAGCAGTTTTGGCCCCCAGAATAACTATGGTTACACCTTC.

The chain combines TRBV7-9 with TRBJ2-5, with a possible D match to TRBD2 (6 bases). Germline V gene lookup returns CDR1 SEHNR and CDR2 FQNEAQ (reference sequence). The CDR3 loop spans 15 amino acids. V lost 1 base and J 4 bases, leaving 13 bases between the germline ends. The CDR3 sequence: CASSLDGSSGETQYF. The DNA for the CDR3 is TGTGCCAGCAGCTTAGACGGGAGCAGTGGAGAGACCCAGTACTTC. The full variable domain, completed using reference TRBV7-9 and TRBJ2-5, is DTGVSQNPRHKITKRGQNVTFRCDPISEHNRLYWYRQTLGQGPEFLTYFQNEAQLEKSRLLSDRFSAERPKGSFSTLEIQRTEQGDSAMYLCASSLDGSSGETQYFGPGTRLLVL.

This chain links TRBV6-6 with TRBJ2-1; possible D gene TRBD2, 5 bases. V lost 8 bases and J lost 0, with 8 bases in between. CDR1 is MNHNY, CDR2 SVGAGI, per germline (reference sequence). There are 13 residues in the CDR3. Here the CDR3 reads CASGSSSYNEQFF. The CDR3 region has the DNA TGTGCCAGCGGGAGTAGCTCCTACAATGAGCAGTTCTTC.

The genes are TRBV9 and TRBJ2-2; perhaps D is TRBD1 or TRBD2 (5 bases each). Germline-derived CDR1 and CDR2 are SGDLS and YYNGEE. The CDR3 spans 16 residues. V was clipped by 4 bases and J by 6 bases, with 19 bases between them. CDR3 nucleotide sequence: TGTGCCAGCAGCCCCCGCCCGGTGGGGGAATCCGGGGAGCTGTTTTTT. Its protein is CASSPRPVGESGELFF.

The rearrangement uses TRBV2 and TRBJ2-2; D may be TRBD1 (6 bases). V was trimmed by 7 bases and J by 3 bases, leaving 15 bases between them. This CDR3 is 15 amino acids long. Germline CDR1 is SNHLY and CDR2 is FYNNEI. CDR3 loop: CASTSLGQHTGELFF. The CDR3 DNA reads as TGTGCCAGCACCAGCCTCGGACAGCACACCGGGGAGCTGTTTTTT.

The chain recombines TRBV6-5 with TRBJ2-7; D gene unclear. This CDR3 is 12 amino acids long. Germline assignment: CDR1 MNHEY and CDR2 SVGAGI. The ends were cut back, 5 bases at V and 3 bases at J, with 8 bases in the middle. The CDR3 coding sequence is TGTGCCAGCAGTACGGACGGCTACGAGCAGTACTTC. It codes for CASSTDGYEQYF.

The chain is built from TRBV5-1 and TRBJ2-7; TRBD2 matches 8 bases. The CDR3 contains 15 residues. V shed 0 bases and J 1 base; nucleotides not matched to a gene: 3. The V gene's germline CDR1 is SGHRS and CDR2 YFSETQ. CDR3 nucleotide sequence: TGCGCCAGCAGCTTGGTACTAGCGGTTTCCTACGAGCAGTACTTC. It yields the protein CASSLVLAVSYEQYF.

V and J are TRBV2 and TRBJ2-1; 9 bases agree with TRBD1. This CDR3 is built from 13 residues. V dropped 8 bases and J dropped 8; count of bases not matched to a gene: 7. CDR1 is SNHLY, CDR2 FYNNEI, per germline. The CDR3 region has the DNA TGTGCCAGCTTCCGGGACAGGGTTGATGAGCAGTTCTTC. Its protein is CASFRDRVDEQFF.

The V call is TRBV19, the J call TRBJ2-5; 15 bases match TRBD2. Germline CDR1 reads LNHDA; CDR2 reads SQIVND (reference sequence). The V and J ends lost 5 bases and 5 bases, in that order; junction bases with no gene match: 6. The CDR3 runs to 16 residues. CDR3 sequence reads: CASSWTSGRGAETQYF. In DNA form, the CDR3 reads TGTGCCAGTAGTTGGACTAGCGGGAGGGGGGCGGAGACCCAGTACTTC.

CDR3 nucleotide sequence: TGCGCCAGCAGCCAAGATGTAGCCAGCATGAACACTGAAGCTTTCTTT. Its protein is CASSQDVASMNTEAFF. This chain connects TRBV4-1 to TRBJ1-1; D ambiguous. The V end lost 0 bases, the J end lost 0 bases, and 11 bases lay between the germline ends. Germline CDR1 reads MGHRA; CDR2 reads YSYEKL. The CDR3 loop spans 16 amino acids.

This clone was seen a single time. In nucleotides, the CDR3 is TGCGCCAGCAGTGGAGGGGCTTCCTACAATGAGCAGTTCTTC. Translating it yields CASSGGASYNEQFF. The rearrangement links TRBV10-1 to TRBJ2-1; possibly TRBD1 or TRBD2 for D (5 bases each). The V end was cut by 4 bases, the J end by 1 base, with 8 bases between. CDR3 length equals 14 residues. Germline V gene data show CDR1 as WNHNN and CDR2 as SYGVQD (reference sequence).

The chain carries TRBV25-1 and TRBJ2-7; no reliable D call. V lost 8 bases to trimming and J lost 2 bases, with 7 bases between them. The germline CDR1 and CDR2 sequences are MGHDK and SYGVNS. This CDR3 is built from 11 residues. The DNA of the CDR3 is TGTGCCAGCGGTTTAGCCTACGAGCAGTACTTC. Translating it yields CASGLAYEQYF.

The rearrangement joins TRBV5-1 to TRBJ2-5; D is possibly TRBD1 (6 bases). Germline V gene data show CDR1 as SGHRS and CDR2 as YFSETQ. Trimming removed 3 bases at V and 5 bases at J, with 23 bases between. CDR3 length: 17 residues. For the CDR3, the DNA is TGCGCCAGCAGCTCACTATACAGGGTTGGGACGGGGGAGACCCAGTACTTC. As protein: CASSSLYRVGTGETQYF.

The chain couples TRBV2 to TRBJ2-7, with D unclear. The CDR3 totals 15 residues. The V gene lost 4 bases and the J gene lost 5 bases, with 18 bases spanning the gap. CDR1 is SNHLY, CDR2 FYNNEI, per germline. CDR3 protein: CASSGTAPFVDEQYF. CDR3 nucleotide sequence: TGTGCCAGCAGTGGAACAGCGCCCTTTGTCGACGAGCAGTACTTC.